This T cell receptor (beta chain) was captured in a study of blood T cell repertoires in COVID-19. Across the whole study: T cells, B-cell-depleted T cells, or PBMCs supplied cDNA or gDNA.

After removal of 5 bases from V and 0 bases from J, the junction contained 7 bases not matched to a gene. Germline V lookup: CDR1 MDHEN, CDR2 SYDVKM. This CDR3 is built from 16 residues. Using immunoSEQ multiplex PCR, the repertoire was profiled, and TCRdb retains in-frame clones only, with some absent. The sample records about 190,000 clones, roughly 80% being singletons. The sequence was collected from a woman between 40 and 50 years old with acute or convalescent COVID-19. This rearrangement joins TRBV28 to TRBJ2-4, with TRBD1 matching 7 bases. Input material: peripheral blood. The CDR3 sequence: CASSPTGAIAKNIQYF. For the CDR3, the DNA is TGTGCCAGCAGTCCTACAGGGGCAATAGCCAAAAACATTCAGTACTTC.